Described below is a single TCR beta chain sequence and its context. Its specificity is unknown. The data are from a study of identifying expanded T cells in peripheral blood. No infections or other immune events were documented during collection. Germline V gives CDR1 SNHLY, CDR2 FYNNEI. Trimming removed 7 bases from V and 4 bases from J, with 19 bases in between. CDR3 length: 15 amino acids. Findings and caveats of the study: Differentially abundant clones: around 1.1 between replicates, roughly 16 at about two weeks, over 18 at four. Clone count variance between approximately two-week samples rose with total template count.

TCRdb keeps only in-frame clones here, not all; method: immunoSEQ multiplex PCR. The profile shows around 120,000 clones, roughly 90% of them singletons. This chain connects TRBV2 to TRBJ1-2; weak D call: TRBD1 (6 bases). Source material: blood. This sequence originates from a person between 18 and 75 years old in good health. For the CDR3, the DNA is TGTGCCAGCACCCTAGCTGAGGGGGGGGTCTATGGCTACACCTTC. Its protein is CASTLAEGGVYGYTF.